The subject of this entry is one T cell receptor (beta chain). No cognate antigen has been identified for it. Base qualities are not recorded, but no much larger clone differs from it by a single base. This specimen belongs to a study of blood T cell repertoires in COVID-19 (dated by TCRdb to about 2020). General notes on the study: Collaborator samples came from the United States, Italy and Spain and covered acute and convalescent phases of COVID-19. The prospective study material was composed of cDNA or gDNA derived from T cells, B-cell-depleted T cells, or PBMCs. Deeply sampled blood TCRbeta repertoires from subjects exposed to, actively infected with, or recovered from COVID-19 were included in the dataset. The repertoires were released in a freely available public database meant as a resource for research on the immune response to SARS-CoV-2. Samples were obtained from the ongoing ImmuneRACE study (first 160 participants) and from about 1,300 subjects provided by 6 global collaborators. Nearly every sample came with metadata listing a de-identified subject ID, COVID-19 status, age in years and sex. Where HLA class I and class II types were available, the types were taken from metadata supplied by the sample provider, not from assay-based typing.

TCRbeta CDR3 regions were amplified from genomic DNA by means of the immunoSEQ Assay, a bias-controlled multiplex PCR. Per the original workflow: Within the assay, amplification of reference gene primers was used to estimate how many nucleated cells each sample contained. To quantify the absolute abundance of each unique TCRbeta CDR3 rearrangement, sequence reads were collapsed and filtered. For each sample, productive Simpson clonality was calculated as the square root of Simpson's diversity index across productive rearrangements. The source is immuneACCESS, and TCRdb retained only in-frame sequences with V and J called. Part of the clones is not carried over; for the studies checked, unresolved V genes explain less than half of this, and the remainder is unexplained. For V, J and clone size, that table is used; D and trimming come from the DNA. The sample table records 200,000 to 300,000 clones; roughly 76% of these occur just once. Jointly, the top ten make up around 7.5% of the sample.

Findings and caveats that apply to the study as a whole: Clinical and demographic metadata were provided uncurated, with the amount varying by source and participant.

At one collaborating source in Seattle, patients were enrolled during active infection and were followed longitudinally through the course of disease. The collaborating institutions used their own protocols to collect whole blood in K2EDTA tubes. For TCRbeta analysis, collaborators shipped samples in one of three forms: frozen whole blood, isolated PBMCs, or DNA extracted from either of those sample types. This TCR derives from a woman of 80 years or more with COVID-19, enrolled during active disease. The sequenced sample was peripheral blood.

The DNA sequence is TGTGCCAGCTCACCGAGTGACAGCTTCTATGGCTACACCTTC. Translated, it gives CASSPSDSFYGYTF. Here the chain combines TRBV18 and TRBJ1-2; a weak D assignment points to TRBD1 (5 bases agree). The germline V gene yields KGHSH for CDR1 and LQKENI for CDR2. V was cut back by 3 bases and J by 4 bases, leaving a gap of 12 bases between them. The CDR3 covers 14 residues, taking in both the cysteine and the phenylalanine. The CDR3 DNA has 42 bases and is translated from base 1.